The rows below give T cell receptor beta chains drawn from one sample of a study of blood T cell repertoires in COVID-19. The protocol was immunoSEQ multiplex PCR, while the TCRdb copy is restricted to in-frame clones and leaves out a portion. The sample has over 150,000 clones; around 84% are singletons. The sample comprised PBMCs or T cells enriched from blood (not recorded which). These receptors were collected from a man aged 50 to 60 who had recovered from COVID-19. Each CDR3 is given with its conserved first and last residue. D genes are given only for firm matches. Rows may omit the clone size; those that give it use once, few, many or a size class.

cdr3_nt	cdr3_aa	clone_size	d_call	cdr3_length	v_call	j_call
TGTGCCAGCAGCGTACAGGGGGCTGGAGATACGCAGTATTTT	CASSVQGAGDTQYF	-	TRBD1	14	TRBV11-3	TRBJ2-3
TGCGCCAGCAGCTTGACAGGGGGTTCCTATAATTCACCCCTCCACTTT	CASSLTGGSYNSPLHF	-	TRBD1	16	TRBV5-1	TRBJ1-6
TGTGCCAGCAGCGGAGCTAGCGGGGGGGCCTACGAGCAGTACTTC	CASSGASGGAYEQYF	-	TRBD2	15	TRBV9	TRBJ2-7
TGTGCCAGCAGCCGCCCGGGACAGGGGGGCCCCTTTTGCACAGATACGCAGTATTTT	CASSRPGQGGPFCTDTQYF	-	-	19	TRBV21-1	TRBJ2-3
TGTGCCAGCTCGGGCAGGGGGACAGCGCCCTTTGAGCAGTTCTTC	CASSGRGTAPFEQFF	-	TRBD1	15	TRBV19	TRBJ2-1
TGTGCCAGCAGCTTAGCCAGGGGTGAGCAGTTCTTC	CASSLARGEQFF	-	-	12	TRBV7-2	TRBJ2-1
TGTGCCAGCAGCCACTCACAGGGGGGGACTAATGAAAAACTGTTTTTT	CASSHSQGGTNEKLFF	-	TRBD1	16	TRBV11-2	TRBJ1-4
TGTGCCAGCAGCTTGGAACCCGGACAGTTCTACGAGCAGTACTTC	CASSLEPGQFYEQYF	-	-	15	TRBV5-4	TRBJ2-7
TGTGCCAGCAGCTCTCCGGGACAGGCTGTCCACGAGCAGTACTTC	CASSSPGQAVHEQYF	-	TRBD1	15	TRBV5-6	TRBJ2-7
TGTGCCAGCAGCTTAGATCGGACAGATGAGCAGTTCTTC	CASSLDRTDEQFF	-	-	13	TRBV11-2	TRBJ2-1
TGTGCCAGCAGCCCCCTTGGCGAGGAGACTAATGAAAAACTGTTTTTT	CASSPLGEETNEKLFF	-	-	16	TRBV9	TRBJ1-4
TGTGCCAGCAGCCCCGACAGTTATGGCTACACCTTC	CASSPDSYGYTF	-	-	12	TRBV3-1/TRBV3-2	TRBJ1-2
TGTGCCAGCAGGCGACAGGGGAGCTCCTACAATGAGCAGTTCTTC	CASRRQGSSYNEQFF	-	TRBD1	15	TRBV6-5	TRBJ2-1
TGTGCCAGCAGCCTAGGCCAGAGAGAGACCCAGTACTTC	CASSLGQRETQYF	once	-	13	TRBV5-5	TRBJ2-5
TGTGCCTGGAGTACCCATAGCTCCTATAATTCACCCCTCCACTTT	CAWSTHSSYNSPLHF	-	-	15	TRBV30	TRBJ1-6
TGTGCCAGCAGCTCTATCCTTGGTGTTAACTATGGCTACACCTTC	CASSSILGVNYGYTF	-	-	15	TRBV7-2	TRBJ1-2
TGTGCCAGCAGTCGGGACAGGATAACTGGCTACACCTTC	CASSRDRITGYTF	-	TRBD1	13	TRBV12-3/TRBV12-4	TRBJ1-2
TGTGCCACCAGCGACTCCCGGCGGGAGACCCAGTACTTC	CATSDSRRETQYF	-	-	13	TRBV24-1	TRBJ2-5
TGTGCCAGCAGTCCGCGGGACAGGGGACCGAATCAGCCCCAGCATTTT	CASSPRDRGPNQPQHF	few	TRBD1	16	TRBV6-4	TRBJ1-5
TGTGCCAGCAGCGACCGGACAACTAACTATGGCTACACCTTC	CASSDRTTNYGYTF	-	-	14	TRBV21-1	TRBJ1-2
TGTGCCAGCAGTTACTCTATCGGGAACAATGAGCAGTTCTTC	CASSYSIGNNEQFF	-	-	14	TRBV6-5	TRBJ2-1
TGTGCCAGTAGTCTGACAGTACCCGGGGAGCTGTTTTTT	CASSLTVPGELFF	-	-	13	TRBV19	TRBJ2-2
TGTGCCTGGAGCACAGGGGGGGGGATGAACACTGAAGCTTTCTTT	CAWSTGGGMNTEAFF	-	TRBD1	15	TRBV30	TRBJ1-1
TGTGCCAGTAGTGGCGACAGGGGGCTTACCGGGGAGCTGTTTTTT	CASSGDRGLTGELFF	-	TRBD1	15	TRBV19	TRBJ2-2
TGTGCCAGCAGCTTCAATAGTGGAAACACCATATATTTT	CASSFNSGNTIYF	-	-	13	TRBV11-3	TRBJ1-3
TGCAGTGCTAGACCAATTAATGAGCAGTTCTTC	CSARPINEQFF	-	-	11	TRBV20-1	TRBJ2-1
TGTGCCAGCACCCTAACCTACAGGGGTTTGTCCTACGAGCAGTACTTC	CASTLTYRGLSYEQYF	-	TRBD1	16	TRBV5-6	TRBJ2-7
TGTGCCAGCAGTTCACGTCCCGGGACATACTACGAGCAGTACTTC	CASSSRPGTYYEQYF	-	-	15	TRBV27	TRBJ2-7
TGTGCCAGCACAGGACAGGGGGTGGCAGATACGCAGTATTTT	CASTGQGVADTQYF	-	TRBD1	14	TRBV2	TRBJ2-3
TGTGCCAGCAGCTACGGTAACAGAAAAATCAATGAGCAGTTCTTC	CASSYGNRKINEQFF	-	-	15	TRBV11-2	TRBJ2-1
TGTGCCAGCAGTGAGAGGGTAGGGGGCCGTGGCTACACCTTC	CASSERVGGRGYTF	-	TRBD1	14	TRBV2	TRBJ1-2
TGTGCCAGCCGACAGGGGGCGCGAAATGAGCAGTTCTTC	CASRQGARNEQFF	-	TRBD1	13	TRBV12-3/TRBV12-4	TRBJ2-1
TGTGCCAGCAGCGTTGGGCGGGGAAAGACTCCTAGCACAGATACGCAGTATTTT	CASSVGRGKTPSTDTQYF	few	-	18	TRBV9	TRBJ2-3
TGTGCCAGCAGCTTGGTCGCGGGGTCTTCCGAGCAGTACTTC	CASSLVAGSSEQYF	-	-	14	TRBV5-5	TRBJ2-7
TGCGCCAGCACTAGACAGGGAAGGAACAATGAGCAGTTCTTC	CASTRQGRNNEQFF	-	TRBD1	14	TRBV23-1	TRBJ2-1
TGCGCCAGCAGCTTCGAGACAGGGAATGAAAAACTGTTTTTT	CASSFETGNEKLFF	-	TRBD1	14	TRBV5-1	TRBJ1-4
TGTGCCAGCAGCTTGTCTACAGCGAACACCGGGGAGCTGTTTTTT	CASSLSTANTGELFF	-	-	15	TRBV7-8	TRBJ2-2
TGCGCCAGCAGCTGGACAGGGGGCAATCAGCCCCAGCATTTT	CASSWTGGNQPQHF	-	TRBD1	14	TRBV5-1	TRBJ1-5
TGTGCCAGCAGCTTAGAGGTCGAGATTTACGAGCAGTACTTC	CASSLEVEIYEQYF	once	-	14	TRBV11-2	TRBJ2-7
TGTGCCAGCAGTTTCTCGAGTTCCTACGAGCAGTACTTC	CASSFSSSYEQYF	-	-	13	TRBV6-5	TRBJ2-7
TGTGCCAGCAGCTTAGGGCAGAAAATGAACACTGAAGCTTTCTTT	CASSLGQKMNTEAFF	-	-	15	TRBV11-3	TRBJ1-1
TGTGCCAGCAGTTATGAGCCAGGGTATAGCAATCAGCCCCAGCATTTT	CASSYEPGYSNQPQHF	-	-	16	TRBV6-2/TRBV6-3	TRBJ1-5
TGTGCCAGCTCACCACAGCAGGGCGAGCAGTTCTTC	CASSPQQGEQFF	-	-	12	TRBV18	TRBJ2-1
TGTGCCAGCAGTTTCGTAGATACGCAGTATTTT	CASSFVDTQYF	-	-	11	TRBV12-3/TRBV12-4	TRBJ2-3
TGTGCCAGCAGTTATCATATAGCGGGGGGCACAGATACGCAGTATTTT	CASSYHIAGGTDTQYF	-	TRBD2	16	TRBV6-5	TRBJ2-3
TGTGCCAGCAGCTTGGGGACAGGGGGACGGGCAGATACGCAGTATTTT	CASSLGTGGRADTQYF	-	TRBD1	16	TRBV5-8	TRBJ2-3
TGTGCCGGGTGGGGACAGGGGAACACCGGGGAGCTGTTTTTT	CAGWGQGNTGELFF	-	TRBD1	14	TRBV2	TRBJ2-2
TGTGCCTGGAGGGACATTTCGGCTAATGAAAAACTGTTTTTT	CAWRDISANEKLFF	once	-	14	TRBV30	TRBJ1-4
TGTGCCAGCAGGAGTAAGGGGGCTGGAAACACCATATATTTT	CASRSKGAGNTIYF	-	-	14	TRBV5-6	TRBJ1-3
TGTGCCAGCAGCCTTCGGACAGGGGGGGACGAGCAGTACTTC	CASSLRTGGDEQYF	-	TRBD1	14	TRBV7-9	TRBJ2-7
TGTGCCAGCAGCTTAGGACACACAGATACGCAGTATTTT	CASSLGHTDTQYF	-	-	13	TRBV7-9	TRBJ2-3
TGTGCCAGCAGCTTAGCCTTATTAACAGGGGGAGACACTGAAGCTTTCTTT	CASSLALLTGGDTEAFF	-	TRBD1	17	TRBV7-6	TRBJ1-1
TGTGCCTGGAGCCAGGTCGGGACTCCGATTCGAGAGACCCAGTACTTC	CAWSQVGTPIRETQYF	-	-	16	TRBV30	TRBJ2-5